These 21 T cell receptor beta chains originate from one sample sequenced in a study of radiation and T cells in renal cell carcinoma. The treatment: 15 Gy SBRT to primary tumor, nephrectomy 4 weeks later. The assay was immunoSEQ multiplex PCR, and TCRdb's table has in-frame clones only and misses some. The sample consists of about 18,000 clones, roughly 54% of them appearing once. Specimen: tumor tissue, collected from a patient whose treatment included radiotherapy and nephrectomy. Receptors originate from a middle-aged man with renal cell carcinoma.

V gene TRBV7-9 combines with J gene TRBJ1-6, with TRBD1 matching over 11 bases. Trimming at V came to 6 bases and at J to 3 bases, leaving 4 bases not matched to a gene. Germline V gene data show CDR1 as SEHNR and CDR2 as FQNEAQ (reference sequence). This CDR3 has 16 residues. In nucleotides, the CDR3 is TGTGCCAGCAGAGCGGGGACAGGGGGCTATAATTCACCCCTCCACTTT. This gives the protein CASRAGTGGYNSPLHF.

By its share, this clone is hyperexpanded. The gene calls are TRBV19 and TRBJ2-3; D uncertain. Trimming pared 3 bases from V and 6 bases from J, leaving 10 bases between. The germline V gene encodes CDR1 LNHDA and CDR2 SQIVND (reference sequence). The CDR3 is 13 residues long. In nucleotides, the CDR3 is TGTGCCAGTAGTATCGACTCCCAGGATACGCAGTATTTT. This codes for CASSIDSQDTQYF.

CDR3 DNA: TGTGCCAGCAGCTTAGCGCTTCCGGGAAAACTGTTTTTT. The encoded protein is CASSLALPGKLFF. V usage is TRBV7-2 and J usage is TRBJ1-4, with D uncertain. Trimming took 0 bases from V and 10 from J, leaving 9 bases between them. The germline gives CDR1 SGHTA, CDR2 FQGNSA. CDR3 length equals 13 residues.

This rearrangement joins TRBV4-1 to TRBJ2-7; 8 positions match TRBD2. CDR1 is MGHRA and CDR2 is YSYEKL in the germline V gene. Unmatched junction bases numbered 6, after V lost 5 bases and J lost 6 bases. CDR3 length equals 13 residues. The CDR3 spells CASSYSGISEQYF. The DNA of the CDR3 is TGCGCCAGCAGCTATAGCGGGATAAGCGAGCAGTACTTC.

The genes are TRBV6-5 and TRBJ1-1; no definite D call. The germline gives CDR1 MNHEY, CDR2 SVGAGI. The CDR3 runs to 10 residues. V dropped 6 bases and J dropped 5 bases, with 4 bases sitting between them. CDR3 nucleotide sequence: TGTGCCAGCAGGGGGACTGAAGCTTTCTTT. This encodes CASRGTEAFF.

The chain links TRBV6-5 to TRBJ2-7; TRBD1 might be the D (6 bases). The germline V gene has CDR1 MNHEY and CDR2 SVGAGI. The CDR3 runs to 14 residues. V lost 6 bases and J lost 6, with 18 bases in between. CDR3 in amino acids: CASRRPGHSGEQYF. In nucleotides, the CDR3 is TGTGCCAGCAGGCGTCCGGGACATTCAGGCGAGCAGTACTTC.

This CDR3 is CAPGGAGDLGEQYF. CDR3 DNA sequence: TGTGCCCCCGGCGGAGCGGGGGACCTAGGCGAGCAGTACTTC. The gene calls are TRBV6-5 and TRBJ2-7; 8 positions agree with TRBD2. Trimming took 11 bases from V and 6 from J; bases not matched to a gene: 15. This CDR3 has 14 amino acids. Germline CDR1 and CDR2: MNHEY and SVGAGI.

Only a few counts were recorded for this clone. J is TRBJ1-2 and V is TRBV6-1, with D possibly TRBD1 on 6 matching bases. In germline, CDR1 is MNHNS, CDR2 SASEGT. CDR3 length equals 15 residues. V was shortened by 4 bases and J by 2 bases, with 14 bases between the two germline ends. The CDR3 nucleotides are TGTGCCAGCAGTGTGGAACGGACAGAGAACTATGGCTACACCTTC. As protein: CASSVERTENYGYTF.

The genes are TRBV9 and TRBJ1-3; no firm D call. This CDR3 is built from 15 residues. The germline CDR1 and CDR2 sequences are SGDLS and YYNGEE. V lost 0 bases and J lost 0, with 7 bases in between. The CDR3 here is CASSVAASSGNTIYF. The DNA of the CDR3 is TGTGCCAGCAGCGTAGCGGCTAGCTCTGGAAACACCATATATTTT.

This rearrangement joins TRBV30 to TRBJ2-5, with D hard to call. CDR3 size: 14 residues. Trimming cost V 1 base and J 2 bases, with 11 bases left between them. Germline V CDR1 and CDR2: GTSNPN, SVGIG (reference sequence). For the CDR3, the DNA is TGTGCCTGGAGTGAACGGGTTGAGCAAGAGACCCAGTACTTC. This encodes CAWSERVEQETQYF.

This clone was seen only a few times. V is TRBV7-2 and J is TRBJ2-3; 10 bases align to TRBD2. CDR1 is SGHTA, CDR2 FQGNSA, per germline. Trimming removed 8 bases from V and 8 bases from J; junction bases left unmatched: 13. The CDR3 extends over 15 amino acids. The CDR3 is CASGPGLAYGGTQYF. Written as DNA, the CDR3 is TGTGCCAGCGGACCGGGACTAGCGTATGGGGGTACGCAGTATTTT.

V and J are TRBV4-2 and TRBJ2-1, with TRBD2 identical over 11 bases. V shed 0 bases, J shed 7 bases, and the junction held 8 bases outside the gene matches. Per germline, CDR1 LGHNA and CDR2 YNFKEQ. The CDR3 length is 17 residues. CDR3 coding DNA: TGTGCCAGCAGCCAAGATTTAGTAGCGGGAGGGGCGAATGAGCAGTTCTTC. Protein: CASSQDLVAGGANEQFF.

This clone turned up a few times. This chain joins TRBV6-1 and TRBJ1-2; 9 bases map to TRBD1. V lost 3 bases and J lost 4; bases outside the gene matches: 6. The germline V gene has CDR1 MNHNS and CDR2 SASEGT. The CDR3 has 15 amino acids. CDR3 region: CASSDIGTGSYGYTF. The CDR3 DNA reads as TGTGCCAGCAGTGATATCGGGACAGGGTCCTATGGCTACACCTTC.

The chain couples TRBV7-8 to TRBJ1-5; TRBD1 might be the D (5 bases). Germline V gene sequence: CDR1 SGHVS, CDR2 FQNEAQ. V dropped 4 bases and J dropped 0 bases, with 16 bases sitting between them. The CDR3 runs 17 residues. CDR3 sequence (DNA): TGTGCCAGCAGCTCCGCTAGAGACAGTTATAGCAATCAGCCCCAGCATTTT. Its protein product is CASSSARDSYSNQPQHF.

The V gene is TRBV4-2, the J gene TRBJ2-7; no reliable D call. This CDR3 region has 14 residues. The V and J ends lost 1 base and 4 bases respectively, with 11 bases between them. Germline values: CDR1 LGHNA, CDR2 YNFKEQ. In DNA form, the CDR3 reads TGTGCCAGCAGCCAAGGATCCGGACGTTACGAGCAGTACTTC. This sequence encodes CASSQGSGRYEQYF.

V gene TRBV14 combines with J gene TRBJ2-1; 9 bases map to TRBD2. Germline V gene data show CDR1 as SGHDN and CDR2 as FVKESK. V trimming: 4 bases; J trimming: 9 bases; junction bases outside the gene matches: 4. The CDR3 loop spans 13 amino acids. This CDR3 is CASSLAGVREQFF. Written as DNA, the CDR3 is TGTGCCAGCAGCCTAGCGGGGGTACGTGAGCAGTTCTTC.

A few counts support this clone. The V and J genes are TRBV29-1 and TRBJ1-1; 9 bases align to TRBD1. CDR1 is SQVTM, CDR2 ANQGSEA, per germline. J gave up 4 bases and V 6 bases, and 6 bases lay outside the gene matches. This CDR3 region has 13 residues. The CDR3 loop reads CSVHRDRVTEAFF. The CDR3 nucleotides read TGCAGCGTACACCGGGACAGGGTCACTGAAGCTTTCTTT.

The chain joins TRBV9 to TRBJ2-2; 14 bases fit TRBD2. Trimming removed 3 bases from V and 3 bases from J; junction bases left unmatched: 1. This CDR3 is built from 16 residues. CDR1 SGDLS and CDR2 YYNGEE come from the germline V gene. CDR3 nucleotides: TGTGCCAGCAGCGGGGGACTAGCGGGGGACACCGGGGAGCTGTTTTTT. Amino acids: CASSGGLAGDTGELFF.

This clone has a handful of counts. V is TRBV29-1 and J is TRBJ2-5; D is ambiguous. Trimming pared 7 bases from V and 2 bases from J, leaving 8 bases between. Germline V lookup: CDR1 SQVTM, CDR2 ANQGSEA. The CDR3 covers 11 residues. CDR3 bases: TGCAGCGCAGCCAGACAAGAGACCCAGTACTTC. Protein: CSAARQETQYF.

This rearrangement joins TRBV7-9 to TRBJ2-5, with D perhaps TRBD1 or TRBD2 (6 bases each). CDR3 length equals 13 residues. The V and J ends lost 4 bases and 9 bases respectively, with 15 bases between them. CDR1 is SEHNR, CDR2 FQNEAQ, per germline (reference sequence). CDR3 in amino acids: CASSWGVGGSQYF. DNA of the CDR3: TGTGCCAGCAGCTGGGGCGTAGGGGGGTCCCAGTACTTC.

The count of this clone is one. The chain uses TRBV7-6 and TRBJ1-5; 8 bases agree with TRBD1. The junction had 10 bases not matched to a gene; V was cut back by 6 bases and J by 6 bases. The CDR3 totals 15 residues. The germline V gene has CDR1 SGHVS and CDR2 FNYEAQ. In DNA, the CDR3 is TGTGCCAGCAGTCCCGACAGGGGAGTCACTCAGCCCCAGCATTTT. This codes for CASSPDRGVTQPQHF.